These 7 T cell receptor beta chains came from one sample sequenced in a study of technical replicates of blood from four donors. Repertoires were generated with immunoSEQ multiplex PCR, while TCRdb's copy carries only in-frame clones and drops some. The table includes just under 60,000 clones, about 95% detected once. Sequenced material: PBMCs. The receptors were sampled from a human donor in good health. Some clones in this sample may be carry-over from other donors' samples.

V and J are TRBV29-1 and TRBJ1-4; TRBD1 agrees at 7 bases. The V and J ends lost 5 bases and 5 bases, in that order; junction bases with no gene match: 5. CDR3 size: 13 residues. The germline gives CDR1 SQVTM, CDR2 ANQGSEA. CDR3 in DNA: TGCAGCGTTTCCGGGACAGTAAATGAAAAACTGTTTTTT. It yields the protein CSVSGTVNEKLFF.

The gene calls are TRBV27 and TRBJ1-5, with 11 bases fitting TRBD1. The CDR3 runs 16 residues. Germline V gene data show CDR1 as MNHEY and CDR2 as SMNVEV (reference sequence). J gave up 4 bases and V 5 bases, and 7 bases lay outside the gene matches. CDR3 sequence reads: CASSPFGQGANQPQHF. The CDR3 bases are TGTGCCAGCAGTCCCTTCGGACAGGGGGCGAATCAGCCCCAGCATTTT.

V usage is TRBV19 and J usage is TRBJ1-1, with a tentative D call TRBD1 (6 bases). The CDR3 runs 14 residues. Germline CDR1 reads LNHDA; CDR2 reads SQIVND (reference sequence). V was trimmed by 7 bases and J by 0 bases, leaving 12 bases between them. The CDR3 coding sequence is TGTGCCAGTACTCCCGGGACATTGAACACTGAAGCTTTCTTT. Protein sequence: CASTPGTLNTEAFF.

This clone was detected a few times. The chain links TRBV6-1 to TRBJ1-4; D perhaps matches TRBD1 (5 bases). Germline V lookup: CDR1 MNHNS, CDR2 SASEGT. CDR3 length: 15 residues. Trimming removed 5 bases at V and 8 bases at J, with 18 bases between. CDR3 bases: TGTGCCAGCAGTACTCCGGGGAGGGGCCAAGAAAAACTGTTTTTT. Protein sequence: CASSTPGRGQEKLFF.

CDR3 nucleotides: TGTGCCAGCTCCAAGGACAGGGGCGCCTACGAGCAGTACTTC. It encodes CASSKDRGAYEQYF. The chain employs TRBV19 and TRBJ2-7; the match to TRBD1 covers 9 bases. Germline trimming cut 9 bases from V and 2 bases from J; bases unmatched to any gene: 8. The CDR3 runs 14 residues. The germline CDR1 and CDR2 sequences are LNHDA and SQIVND (reference sequence).

This sequence joins TRBV13 and TRBJ2-1; 10 bases agree with TRBD2. The germline V gene encodes CDR1 PRHDT and CDR2 FYEKMQ (reference sequence). CDR3 size: 15 residues. The trim removed 2 bases at V and 5 bases at J, leaving 3 bases unmatched. CDR3 residues: CASSLSSGGNNEQFF. In nucleotides, the CDR3 is TGTGCCAGCAGCTTATCTAGCGGGGGTAACAATGAGCAGTTCTTC.

The V gene is TRBV2, the J gene TRBJ2-5; 8 nucleotides agree with TRBD2. Germline CDR1 is SNHLY and CDR2 is FYNNEI. The CDR3 covers 14 residues. V dropped 1 base and J dropped 7; count of bases not matched to a gene: 5. The CDR3 protein is CASSEVGREGTQYF. For the CDR3, the DNA is TGTGCCAGCAGTGAAGTCGGACGGGAGGGGACCCAGTACTTC.